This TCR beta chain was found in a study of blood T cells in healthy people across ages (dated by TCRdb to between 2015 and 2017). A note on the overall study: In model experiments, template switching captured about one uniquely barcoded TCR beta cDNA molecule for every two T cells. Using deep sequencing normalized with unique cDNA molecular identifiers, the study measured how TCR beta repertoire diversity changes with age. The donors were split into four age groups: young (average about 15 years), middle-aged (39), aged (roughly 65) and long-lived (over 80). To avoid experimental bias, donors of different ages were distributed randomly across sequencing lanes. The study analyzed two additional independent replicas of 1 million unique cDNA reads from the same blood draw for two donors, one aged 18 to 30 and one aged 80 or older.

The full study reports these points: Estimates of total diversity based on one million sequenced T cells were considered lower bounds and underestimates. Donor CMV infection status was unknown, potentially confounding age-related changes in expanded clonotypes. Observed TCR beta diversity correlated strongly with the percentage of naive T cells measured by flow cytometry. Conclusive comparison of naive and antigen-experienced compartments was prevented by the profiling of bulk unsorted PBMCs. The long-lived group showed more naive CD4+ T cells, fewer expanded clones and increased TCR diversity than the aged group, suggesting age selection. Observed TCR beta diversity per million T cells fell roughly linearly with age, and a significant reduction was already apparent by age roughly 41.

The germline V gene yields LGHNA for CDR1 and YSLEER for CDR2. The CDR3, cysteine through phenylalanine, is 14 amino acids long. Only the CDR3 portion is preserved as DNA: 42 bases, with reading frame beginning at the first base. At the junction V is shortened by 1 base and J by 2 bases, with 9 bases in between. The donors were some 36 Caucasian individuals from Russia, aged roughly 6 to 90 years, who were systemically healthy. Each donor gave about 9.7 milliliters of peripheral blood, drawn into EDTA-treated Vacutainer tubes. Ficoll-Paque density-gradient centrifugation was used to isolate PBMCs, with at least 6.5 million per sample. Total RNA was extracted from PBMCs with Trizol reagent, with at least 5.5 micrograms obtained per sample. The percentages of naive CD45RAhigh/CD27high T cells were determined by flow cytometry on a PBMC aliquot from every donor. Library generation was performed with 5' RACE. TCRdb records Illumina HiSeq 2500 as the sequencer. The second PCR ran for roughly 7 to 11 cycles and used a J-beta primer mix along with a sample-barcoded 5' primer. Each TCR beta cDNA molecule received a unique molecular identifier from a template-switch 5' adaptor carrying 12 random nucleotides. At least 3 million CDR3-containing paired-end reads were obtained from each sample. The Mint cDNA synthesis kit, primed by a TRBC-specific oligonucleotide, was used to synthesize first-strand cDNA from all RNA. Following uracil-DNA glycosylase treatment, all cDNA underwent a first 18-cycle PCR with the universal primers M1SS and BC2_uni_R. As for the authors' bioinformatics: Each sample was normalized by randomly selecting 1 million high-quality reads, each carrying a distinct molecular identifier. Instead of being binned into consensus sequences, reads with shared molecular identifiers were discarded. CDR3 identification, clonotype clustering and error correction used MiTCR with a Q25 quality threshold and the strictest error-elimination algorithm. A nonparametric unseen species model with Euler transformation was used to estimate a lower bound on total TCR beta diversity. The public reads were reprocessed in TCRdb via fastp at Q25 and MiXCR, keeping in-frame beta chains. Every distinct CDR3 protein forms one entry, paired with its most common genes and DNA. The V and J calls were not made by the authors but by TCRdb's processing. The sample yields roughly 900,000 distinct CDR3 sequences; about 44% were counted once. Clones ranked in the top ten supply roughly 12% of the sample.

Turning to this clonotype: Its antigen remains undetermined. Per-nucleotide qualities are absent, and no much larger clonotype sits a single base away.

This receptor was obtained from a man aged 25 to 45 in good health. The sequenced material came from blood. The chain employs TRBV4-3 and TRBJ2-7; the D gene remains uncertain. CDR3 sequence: CASSQGYTAYEQYF. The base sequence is TGCGCCAGCAGCCAAGGCTACACAGCCTACGAGCAGTACTTC.